The following is a T cell receptor (beta chain) sequence with its context. The antigen remains unidentified. This entry comes from a study of shared clonotypes between healthy human individuals. Trimming cost V 5 bases and J 0 bases, with 9 bases left between them. The CDR3 covers 14 residues. Looked up from germline, CDR1 is SNHLY and CDR2 is FYNNEI. Overall study results and limits: Across a handful of donors, naive CD4 shared 4.5% to 6%, naive CD8 3% to 3.5%, memory CD4 roughly 2.4%, memory CD8 about 0.4%. Against clonotypes common to all four donors, non-shared ones had lower generation probabilities. Sequencing depth was a factor that was expected to affect clonotype sharing among donors.

The test was conducted at deep level. Here immunoSEQ multiplex PCR was the method, and the copy in TCRdb shows in-frame clones only, minus some. The profile shows about 1,500,000 clones, roughly 96% of them singletons. This TCR came from a man aged 30 to 45 in good health. The sample consisted of naive CD4+ T cells sorted from blood. Sample subset: CD45RA+ positively selected. The chain employs TRBV2 and TRBJ2-3; the D gene is possibly TRBD2 (6 bases). CDR3 loop: CASSSGGSTDTQYF. DNA for the CDR3: TGTGCCAGCAGTAGTGGGGGGAGCACAGATACGCAGTATTTT.